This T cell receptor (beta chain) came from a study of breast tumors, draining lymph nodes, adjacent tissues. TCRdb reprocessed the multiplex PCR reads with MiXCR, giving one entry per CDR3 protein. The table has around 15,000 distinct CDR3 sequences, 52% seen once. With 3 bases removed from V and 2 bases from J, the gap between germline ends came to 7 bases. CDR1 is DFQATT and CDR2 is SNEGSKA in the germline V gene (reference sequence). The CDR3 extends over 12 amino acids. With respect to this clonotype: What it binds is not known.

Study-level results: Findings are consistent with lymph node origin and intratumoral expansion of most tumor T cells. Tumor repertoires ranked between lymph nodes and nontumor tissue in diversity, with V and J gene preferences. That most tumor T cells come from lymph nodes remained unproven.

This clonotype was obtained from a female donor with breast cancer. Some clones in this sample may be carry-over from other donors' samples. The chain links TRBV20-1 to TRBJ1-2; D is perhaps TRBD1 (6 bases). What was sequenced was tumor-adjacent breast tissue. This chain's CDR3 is CSASGQNYGYTF. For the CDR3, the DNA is TGCAGTGCTAGCGGACAGAACTATGGCTACACCTTC.